Listed here is a single T cell receptor (beta chain). The TCR beta cDNA libraries contained unique molecular identifiers. TCRdb re-analysed the PCR reads in MiXCR, keeping a single row per CDR3 protein. The sample lists around 440,000 distinct CDR3 sequences; under 55% were seen once. This entry is derived from a study of post-analysis software for immune sequencing data. On the study more broadly: Multiple sclerosis in the patients followed relapsing-remitting, secondary progressive and progressive-relapsing courses.

The sequencing input was blood. The TCR sequence derives from a girl aged 10 to 17 with multiple sclerosis.

The CDR3 reads CASSLGSGVLSEQYF. Here the CDR3 DNA reads TGTGCCAGCAGTTTGGGGTCGGGAGTCCTTAGCGAGCAGTACTTC. This chain connects TRBV27 to TRBJ2-7, with D possibly being TRBD2 (6 bases). CDR1 MNHEY and CDR2 SMNVEV come from the germline V gene (reference sequence). The CDR3 covers 15 residues. Trimming stripped 3 bases from V and 6 bases from J, with 18 bases between.